A selection of T cell receptor beta chains follows, all from one sample in a study of blood T cell repertoires in COVID-19. The assay was immunoSEQ multiplex PCR, and TCRdb's table has in-frame clones only and misses some. This sample carries about 110,000 clones, 75% to 90% of them seen once, and the ten largest clones take approximately 1.1%. The sequencing input was peripheral blood. The receptors come from a human donor in a cohort sampled during active COVID-19. CDR3s include the opening cysteine and the closing phenylalanine or tryptophan. D genes are given only for firm matches. Clone size appears in some rows only: once, few, many, or a class for an expanded clone.

D,V,size,J,DNA,CDR3
-,TRBV9,-,TRBJ1-2,TGTGCCAGCAGCGAAGAGATAACAGCAAGGGGCTACACCTTC,CASSEEITARGYTF
-,TRBV6-2/TRBV6-3,-,TRBJ1-2,TGTGCCAGCAGTTACCGGGCGGGGCACGGCTACACCTTC,CASSYRAGHGYTF
-,TRBV19,few,TRBJ1-2,TGTGCTCTCAATGGGGGGGCTAACTATGGCTACACCTTC,CALNGGANYGYTF
TRBD1,TRBV24-1,-,TRBJ2-5,TGTGCCACCAGCGAAGGGACAGTCCAAGAGACCCAGTACTTC,CATSEGTVQETQYF
-,TRBV11-2,-,TRBJ2-1,TGTGCCACGGGGTTCACCTCCTACAATGAGCAGTTCTTC,CATGFTSYNEQFF
-,TRBV6-2/TRBV6-3,-,TRBJ1-1,TGTGCCAGCAGTTACCTGGGGACAAGATTAGCTGAAGCTTTCTTT,CASSYLGTRLAEAFF
-,TRBV27,-,TRBJ1-6,TGTGCCAGCAGTCTAGGCGTAAGATCACCCCTCCACTTT,CASSLGVRSPLHF
TRBD2,TRBV5-1,-,TRBJ2-4,TGCGCCAGCAGCCAAGGACTAGCGTTAGCCAAAAACATTCAGTACTTC,CASSQGLALAKNIQYF
TRBD2,TRBV7-2,-,TRBJ2-3,TGTGCCAGCAGCCCTAGCGGGAGGGCGGATACGCAGTATTTT,CASSPSGRADTQYF
TRBD1,TRBV10-3,-,TRBJ2-7,TGTGCCACCCTAGGCAACGGACAGGGGGCGGACGAGCAGTACTTC,CATLGNGQGADEQYF
TRBD1,TRBV19,-,TRBJ2-1,TGTGCCAGTAACGTGGGACAGGGGTCCTCCAATGAGCAGTTCTTC,CASNVGQGSSNEQFF
-,TRBV7-9,-,TRBJ2-5,TGTGCCAGCAGCGTCGGGGGAGACCAAGAGACCCAGTACTTC,CASSVGGDQETQYF
TRBD2,TRBV2,once,TRBJ2-1,TGTGCCAGCAGTCTGGGACTAGCGGCCTACAATGAGCAGTTCTTC,CASSLGLAAYNEQFF
-,TRBV18,-,TRBJ2-7,TGTGCCAGCTCACCAAAACAATACGAGCAGTACTTC,CASSPKQYEQYF
-,TRBV5-1,-,TRBJ2-7,TGCGCCAGCAGCTCTCACTCGGGACACCACTGCTTC,CASSSHSGHHCF
-,TRBV7-9,-,TRBJ2-5,TGTGCCAGCAGCTTATCAGGGAAAGAGACCCAGTACTTC,CASSLSGKETQYF
-,TRBV5-1,-,TRBJ2-5,TGCGCCAGCAGCCCCGGGATGGTGGGCTGGGCGGAGACCCAGTACTTC,CASSPGMVGWAETQYF
-,TRBV19,few,TRBJ1-1,TGTGCCAGTACCGCACAGGGTTTCGGGAACACTGAAGCTTTCTTT,CASTAQGFGNTEAFF
TRBD1,TRBV7-9,-,TRBJ1-1,TGTGCCAGCAGCTATGGGACAGGGGGCCGGGGTGAAGCTTTCTTT,CASSYGTGGRGEAFF
TRBD2,TRBV9,once,TRBJ2-5,TGTGCCAGCAGCGTAGCCCCAGTAGCGGGGGGAAAAGAGACCCAGTACTTC,CASSVAPVAGGKETQYF
TRBD1,TRBV5-6,-,TRBJ2-3,TGTGCCAGCAGCTTTCAGGACAGGGGGTTGGATACGCAGTATTTT,CASSFQDRGLDTQYF
TRBD2,TRBV28,-,TRBJ2-4,TGTGCCAGCGGGCTAGCGGGAGTGGCCAAAAACATTCAGTACTTC,CASGLAGVAKNIQYF
TRBD1,TRBV28,-,TRBJ2-7,TGTGCCAGCAGCCAGATAGTTTCAGGGGGCAAACACGAGCAGTACTTC,CASSQIVSGGKHEQYF
-,TRBV5-5,-,TRBJ2-1,TGTGCCAGCAGCTCCCGGGGGTCGTACAATGAGCAGTTCTTC,CASSSRGSYNEQFF
-,TRBV9,-,TRBJ2-2,TGTGCCAGCAGCGTGGCCCCTAGGGGCACCGGGGAGCTGTTTTTT,CASSVAPRGTGELFF
-,TRBV19,-,TRBJ2-1,TGTGCCAGTAGTATAATCGGGGAAAGGAATGAGCAGTTCTTC,CASSIIGERNEQFF
-,TRBV4-1,-,TRBJ1-3,TGCGCCAGCAGCCAAGATCAGGGAGGCGGAAACACCATATATTTT,CASSQDQGGGNTIYF
-,TRBV18,-,TRBJ2-7,TGTGCCAGCTCACCTACCAGGGGTTCGAGCTCCTACGAGCAGTACTTC,CASSPTRGSSSYEQYF
TRBD2,TRBV28,-,TRBJ2-7,TGTGCCACCCGCCCCCGGACTAGATCATACGAGCAGTACTTC,CATRPRTRSYEQYF
-,TRBV15,-,TRBJ1-1,TGTGCCACCAGCCCACCAGGGGCGCGTGGTCGAGAAGCTTTCTTT,CATSPPGARGREAFF
-,TRBV7-6,-,TRBJ1-5,TGTGCCAGCAGCTTAGAACCACGAGGGAGGTTCAATCAGCCCCAGCATTTT,CASSLEPRGRFNQPQHF
TRBD1,TRBV19,-,TRBJ1-2,TGTGCCAGTAGTCCCGACAGGGGGCGCGGAAACAGGGGCTACACCTTC,CASSPDRGRGNRGYTF
TRBD2,TRBV5-1,-,TRBJ2-5,TGCGCCAGCAGCGTACTAGCGGGAGGTGTTGAGACCCAGTACTTC,CASSVLAGGVETQYF
TRBD1,TRBV25-1,-,TRBJ2-2,TGTGCCAGCAGAAGACAGGGGCTCGGCACCGGGGAGCTGTTTTTT,CASRRQGLGTGELFF
-,TRBV4-1,once,TRBJ2-1,TGCGCCAGCAGCCAAGAGCCTCCCGGTGGTGAGCAGTTCTTC,CASSQEPPGGEQFF
-,TRBV24-1,-,TRBJ2-2,TGTGCCACCAGTGAGCCGGGCAGGGGAAACACCGGGGAGCTGTTTTTT,CATSEPGRGNTGELFF
TRBD1,TRBV7-9,-,TRBJ2-3,TGTGCCAGCACCCCAGGTTGGGGGACAGGGCCCACAGATACGCAGTATTTT,CASTPGWGTGPTDTQYF
TRBD2,TRBV6-2/TRBV6-3,-,TRBJ2-3,TGTGCCAGCAGTTACCCCCTAGCGGAGAGCACAGATACGCAGTATTTT,CASSYPLAESTDTQYF
TRBD1,TRBV7-9,-,TRBJ1-2,TGTGCCAGCAGCTTCCAGGGGGCTGTCGTCGGCTACACCTTC,CASSFQGAVVGYTF
-,TRBV7-6,-,TRBJ1-4,TGTGCCAGCAGCTTAGAAGGGACTTCGTATGCCGAAAAACTGTTTTTT,CASSLEGTSYAEKLFF
TRBD1,TRBV24-1,-,TRBJ1-2,TGTGCCACCAGTGACCCCGGGACAGGGTTATCCTATGGCTACACCTTC,CATSDPGTGLSYGYTF
TRBD1,TRBV3-1/TRBV3-2,-,TRBJ1-4,TGTGCCAGCAGCTACAAGGGACAGGGTGTAAGAAAACTGTTTTTT,CASSYKGQGVRKLFF
-,TRBV18,-,TRBJ1-4,TGTGCCAGCTCACCAACCTATGGCGGACTGTTTTTT,CASSPTYGGLFF
TRBD1,TRBV27,-,TRBJ1-2,TGTGCCAGCAGTCTCAACAGGGGTTATGGCTACACCTTC,CASSLNRGYGYTF
TRBD2,TRBV9,-,TRBJ2-5,TGTGCCAGCAGCGCTAGCGGGAGGGAGTACCAAGAGACCCAGTACTTC,CASSASGREYQETQYF
-,TRBV6-2/TRBV6-3,-,TRBJ2-5,TGTGCCAGCAGTTACCCGAGGGAGACCCAGTACTTC,CASSYPRETQYF
TRBD1,TRBV19,-,TRBJ2-7,TGTGCCAGTACCCTAGGACAGGGGGCCGACGAGCAGTACTTC,CASTLGQGADEQYF
-,TRBV24-1,-,TRBJ2-2,TGTGCCACCAGTGATTTTAAGGCAGGGCTAACCGGGGAGCTGTTTTTT,CATSDFKAGLTGELFF
-,TRBV9,-,TRBJ2-7,TGTGCCAGCAGCGTAGCTAGGTACGAGCCGCCCCATCTAGTCTACGAGCAGTACTTC,CASSVARYEPPHLVYEQYF